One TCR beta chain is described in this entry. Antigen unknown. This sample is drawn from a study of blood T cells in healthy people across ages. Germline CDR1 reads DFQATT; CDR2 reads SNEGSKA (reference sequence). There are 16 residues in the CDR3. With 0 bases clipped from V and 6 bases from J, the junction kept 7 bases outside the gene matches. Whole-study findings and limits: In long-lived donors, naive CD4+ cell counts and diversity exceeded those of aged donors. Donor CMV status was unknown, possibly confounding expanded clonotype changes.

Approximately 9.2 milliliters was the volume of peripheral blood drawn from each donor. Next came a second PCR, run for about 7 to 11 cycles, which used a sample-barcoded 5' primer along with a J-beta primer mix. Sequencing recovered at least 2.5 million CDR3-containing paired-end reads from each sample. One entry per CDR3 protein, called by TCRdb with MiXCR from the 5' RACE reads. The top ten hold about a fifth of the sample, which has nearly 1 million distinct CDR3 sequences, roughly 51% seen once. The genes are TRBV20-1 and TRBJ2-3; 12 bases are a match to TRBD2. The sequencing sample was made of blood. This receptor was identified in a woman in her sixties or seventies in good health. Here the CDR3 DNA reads TGCAGTGCTAGAGATTCACTAGCGGGAGGCTGGGATACGCAGTATTTT. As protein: CSARDSLAGGWDTQYF.